This T cell receptor beta chain was retrieved from a study of T-cell memory formation after mild COVID-19. The CDR3 loop spans 15 amino acids. V lost 1 base, J lost 1 base, and 4 bases stayed unmatched. Germline assignment: CDR1 SGHRS and CDR2 YFSETQ. The authors produced TCR alpha and TCR beta cDNA libraries with sample barcodes and UMIs by 5'RACE using constant-segment primers. Each CDR3 protein gets one entry after TCRdb re-called the 5' RACE reads with MiXCR. This sample has 120,000 to 150,000 distinct CDR3 sequences; under 7% occur once, and the top ten carry under 2.5%. The J gene is TRBJ1-1, the V gene TRBV5-1; TRBD1 agrees at 7 bases. The sequenced sample was PBMCs or a T cell subset sorted from them (not recorded which). The origin of this receptor is an adult woman who had mild COVID-19 (a few samples of this study predate the infection). Cell type and time point are not known. CDR3 DNA sequence: TGCGCCAGCAGCTTGTATCCAGGGGGGAACACTGAAGCTTTCTTT. It is translated as CASSLYPGGNTEAFF.